One sample yielded the 12 T cell receptor beta chains listed below, sequenced in a study of neoadjuvant anti-PD-1 for oral cavity cancer listed by TCRdb under 2021. The library relied on the immunoSEQ multiplex PCR assay. In its TCRdb copy, this immuneACCESS table keeps in-frame sequences only and misses some clones. Where compared with another copy, unresolved V genes explain less than half of these, and the others have no known cause. The sample yields about 20,000 clones; roughly 78% were counted once. The ten largest clones capture approximately 2.7% of the sample. The time point label corresponds to: before neoadjuvant nivolumab. This specimen consisted of PBMCs, obtained before nivolumab (anti-PD-1) treatment. The receptors were sampled from a person aged 35-80 years with oral cavity squamous cell carcinoma.

The chain carries TRBV5-6 and TRBJ1-3; TRBD1 might be the D (6 bases). The ends were cut back, 0 bases at V and 3 bases at J, with 7 bases in the middle. From germline, CDR1 is SGHDT and CDR2 YYEEEE. The CDR3 totals 14 residues. The CDR3 spells CASSLVRGGNTIYF. The CDR3 DNA is TGTGCCAGCAGCTTGGTCAGGGGTGGAAACACCATATATTTT. The full variable domain, completed using reference TRBV5-6 and TRBJ1-3, is DAGVTQSPTHLIKTRGQQVTLRCSPKSGHDTVSWYQQALGQGPQFIFQYYEEEERQRGNFPDRFSGHQFPNYSSELNVNALLLGDSALYLCASSLVRGGNTIYFGEGSWLTVV.

V is TRBV20-1 and J is TRBJ2-7; D is unclear. Trimming removed 5 bases from V and 3 bases from J, with 8 bases in between. CDR1 and CDR2 (germline): DFQATT, SNEGSKA (reference sequence). This CDR3 comprises 11 residues. The CDR3 loop is CSAASDYEQYF. The CDR3 coding sequence is TGCAGTGCTGCGAGTGACTACGAGCAGTACTTC.

The rearrangement joins TRBV9 to TRBJ2-7; 10 bases fit TRBD1. V dropped 2 bases and J dropped 3; count of bases not matched to a gene: 5. CDR3 length equals 15 residues. Germline V gene data show CDR1 as SGDLS and CDR2 as YYNGEE. This CDR3 is CASSVGQGGNYEQYF. In DNA form, the CDR3 reads TGTGCCAGCAGCGTCGGACAGGGGGGTAACTACGAGCAGTACTTC.

This chain uses TRBV28 with TRBJ2-3; the D gene is possibly TRBD2 (7 bases). V was clipped by 6 bases and J by 8 bases, with 18 bases between them. The germline V gene encodes CDR1 MDHEN and CDR2 SYDVKM. The CDR3 length is 14 residues. The CDR3 sequence is CASSSGGRSGTQYF. In DNA, the CDR3 is TGTGCCAGCAGCTCCGGGGGGCGATCAGGTACGCAGTATTTT.

The chain recombines TRBV5-1 with TRBJ2-5; no clear D. Germline-derived CDR1 and CDR2 are SGHRS and YFSETQ. This CDR3 has 16 amino acids. V was trimmed by 4 bases and J by 4 bases, leaving 20 bases between them. Here the CDR3 reads CASSAPTTPVGETQYF. DNA for the CDR3: TGCGCCAGCAGCGCGCCCACAACCCCGGTCGGAGAGACCCAGTACTTC.

This chain links TRBV19 with TRBJ2-1, with D perhaps TRBD1 or TRBD2 (5 bases each). Germline CDR1 reads LNHDA; CDR2 reads SQIVND (reference sequence). V was cut by 4 bases and J by 2 bases, with 12 bases left in between. This CDR3 has 15 residues. The CDR3 spells CASSTGTQTYNEQFF. In DNA, the CDR3 is TGTGCCAGTAGTACCGGGACCCAGACCTACAATGAGCAGTTCTTC.

The chain recombines TRBV30 with TRBJ2-7; D possibly corresponds to TRBD2 (5 bases). Germline V gives CDR1 GTSNPN, CDR2 SVGIG (reference sequence). Trimming removed 0 bases from V and 1 base from J, with 16 bases in between. This CDR3 is 16 amino acids long. The DNA for the CDR3 is TGTGCCTGGAGTGTAAGTGAGGGTAGGTGGTCCTACGAGCAGTACTTC. Protein: CAWSVSEGRWSYEQYF.

The chain carries TRBV6-5 and TRBJ1-3; D is uncertain. This CDR3 has 16 residues. The V and J ends lost 2 bases and 4 bases respectively, with 15 bases between them. Germline V gene sequence: CDR1 MNHEY, CDR2 SVGAGI. The CDR3 nucleotides read TGTGCCAGCAGTTACCAACTCCCCGCTGAGGGAAACACCATATATTTT. Amino acid sequence: CASSYQLPAEGNTIYF.

This rearrangement joins TRBV10-2 to TRBJ1-2; no clear D. CDR3 length: 13 residues. With 2 bases removed from V and 5 bases from J, the gap between germline ends came to 9 bases. In germline, CDR1 is WSHSY, CDR2 SAAADI. CDR3 in amino acids: CASSETGGYGYTF. CDR3 nucleotide sequence: TGCGCCAGCAGTGAGACGGGAGGATATGGCTACACCTTC.

The chain joins TRBV5-1 to TRBJ2-2; D is unresolved. The germline CDR1 and CDR2 sequences are SGHRS and YFSETQ. The length of the CDR3 is 13 residues. Trimming took 1 base from V and 3 from J, leaving 4 bases between them. The CDR3 protein is CASSLRDTGELFF. CDR3 nucleotides: TGCGCCAGCAGCTTGAGGGACACCGGGGAGCTGTTTTTT.

This chain links TRBV10-2 with TRBJ2-7; D may be TRBD1 (5 bases). The germline V gene encodes CDR1 WSHSY and CDR2 SAAADI. CDR3 length equals 15 residues. Trimming took off 2 bases at V and 1 base at J, with 12 bases between the two ends. CDR3 nucleotide sequence: TGCGCCAGCAGTGAGAGAAAAACAGGATCCTACGAGCAGTACTTC. It is translated as CASSERKTGSYEQYF.

The gene calls are TRBV11-1 and TRBJ2-2, with D tentatively TRBD1 (5 bases). The V end lost 1 base, the J end lost 8 bases, and 8 bases lay between the germline ends. CDR1 is SGHAT, CDR2 FQDESV, per germline (reference sequence). The CDR3 is made up of 13 amino acids. The CDR3 DNA reads TGTGCCAGCAGCTTAGAGACAGTGGGGGAGCTGTTTTTT. It codes for CASSLETVGELFF.